This T cell receptor (beta chain) is from a study of graft-versus-host responses after intestinal transplantation. The germline gives CDR1 MGHRA, CDR2 YSYEKL. The CDR3 runs to 15 residues. The V gene lost 3 bases and the J gene lost 0 bases, with 11 bases spanning the gap. Assay used: immunoSEQ multiplex PCR; TCRdb lists only in-frame clones, some missing. The sample carries 13,000 to 15,000 clones, more than 35% recorded once. In this sample, this clone is medium-sized. This clonotype originated in a human patient who received an intestinal transplant. This specimen consisted of alloreactive CD4+ T cells from a mixed lymphocyte reaction culture, obtained before intestinal transplant. Subset of the sample: CFSE-low proliferating T cells sorted from approximately 6-day pre-transplant mixed lymphocyte reaction (GvH or HvG direction). The chain combines TRBV4-1 with TRBJ1-2; possible D gene TRBD1, 6 bases. The CDR3: CASSHGRQANYGYTF. The CDR3 coding sequence is TGCGCCAGCAGCCATGGTAGACAGGCTAACTATGGCTACACCTTC.